Detailed here is one T cell receptor (beta chain). The assay was immunoSEQ multiplex PCR, and TCRdb's table has in-frame clones only and misses some. The sample lists over a thousand clones; nearly 20% were seen once. These data belong to a study of T cells in localized non-small cell lung cancer. The clonotype was recovered from a woman aged 35 to 75 with stage II lung adenocarcinoma. The sample in question was normal lung tissue next to the tumor, obtained before any cancer treatment.

Here the CDR3 DNA reads TGTGCCAGCAGCTTAGGCAGGGTAACGGGAAACACCATATATTTT. The encoded protein is CASSLGRVTGNTIYF. The chain links TRBV11-3 to TRBJ1-3, with D perhaps TRBD1 (5 bases). Germline CDR1 reads SGHNT; CDR2 reads YENEEA. The V gene lost 1 base and the J gene lost 4 bases, with 11 bases spanning the gap. This CDR3 has 15 residues.